This passage covers 13 T cell receptor beta chains from one sample sequenced in a study of cytomegalovirus exposure and HLA in healthy donors (dated by TCRdb to about 2017). Library preparation employed the immunoSEQ multiplex PCR assay. A mixture of 60 forward primers for TCR Vbeta segments and 13 reverse primers for TCR Jbeta segments was used in the multiplex PCR. Drawn from immuneACCESS, this table holds only the in-frame rearrangements with V and J called that TCRdb kept. Clones are partly lost; checked studies trace under half to an unresolved V gene and leave the rest unexplained. Counted in this sample were 100,000 to 140,000 clones; roughly 82% of them appeared once. The top ten hold 2% to 3% of the sample. The sample consisted of PBMCs. These receptors all come from a man aged 30 to 45 in good health and CMV-seropositive.

The chain is built from TRBV18 and TRBJ1-2; D is undetermined. The germline CDR1 and CDR2 sequences are KGHSH and LQKENI. The CDR3 extends over 16 amino acids. V lost 3 bases and J lost 0, with 14 bases in between. The CDR3: CASSPEESWTNYGYTF. The CDR3 bases are TGTGCCAGCTCACCGGAGGAATCGTGGACTAACTATGGCTACACCTTC.

The chain carries TRBV11-1 and TRBJ1-1; weak D call: TRBD1 (6 bases). This CDR3 region has 16 residues. Trimming took 1 base from V and 5 from J, leaving 17 bases between them. CDR1 is SGHAT, CDR2 FQDESV, per germline (reference sequence). The CDR3 sequence: CASSLEGDQGRTEAFF. CDR3 sequence (DNA): TGTGCCAGCAGCTTAGAGGGGGACCAGGGTCGGACTGAAGCTTTCTTT.

The rearrangement joins TRBV10-3 to TRBJ1-6; D uncertain. The germline gives CDR1 ENHRY, CDR2 SYGVKD. Deletions cut 10 bases from V and 9 bases from J, with 19 bases between. CDR3 size: 14 residues. This chain's CDR3 is CATNQPGAGSPLHF. The CDR3 DNA reads TGTGCCACTAACCAGCCGGGAGCTGGTTCACCCCTCCACTTT.

The rearrangement links TRBV21-1 to TRBJ1-1; TRBD1, the table's D call, was not compared with the DNA. TRBV21-1 is a pseudogene segment. CDR3 length equals 14 residues. The CDR3 nucleotides read TGTGCCAGCAGCAACAGGGGGCTGAACACTGAAGCTTTCTTT. It codes for CASSNRGLNTEAFF.

The chain couples TRBV6-1 to TRBJ1-2; 9 bases map to TRBD1. The junction had 9 bases not matched to a gene; V was cut back by 8 bases and J by 5 bases. The CDR3 is made up of 14 amino acids. The germline gives CDR1 MNHNS, CDR2 SASEGT. CDR3 nucleotides: TGTGCCAGCGCCGGACAGGGGCCGTTTTATGGCTACACCTTC. It translates to CASAGQGPFYGYTF.

The rearrangement uses TRBV11-2 and TRBJ1-1; D is unresolved. This CDR3 is 13 amino acids long. Germline V gene data show CDR1 as SGHAT and CDR2 as FQNNGV. V shed 4 bases and J shed 11 bases, with 17 bases lying between them. The CDR3 DNA sequence: TGTGCCAGCAGCTCCCTTGCTCGAAGCCTGGCTTTCTTT. The encoded protein is CASSSLARSLAFF. Full variable domain (outside the CDR3, taken from reference TRBV11-2 and TRBJ1-1): EAGVAQSPRYKIIEKRQSVAFWCNPISGHATLYWYQQILGQGPKLLIQFQNNGVVDDSQLPKDRFSAERLKGVDSTLKIQPAKLEDSAVYLCASSSLARSLAFFGQGTRLTVV.

The chain recombines TRBV2 with TRBJ2-3; maybe TRBD2 (5 bases). The CDR3 totals 14 residues. Germline V gene sequence: CDR1 SNHLY, CDR2 FYNNEI. V was shortened by 5 bases and J by 5 bases, with 14 bases between the two germline ends. The CDR3 reads CASSLPQRKDTQYF. CDR3 nucleotide sequence: TGTGCCAGCAGTCTTCCCCAGCGGAAAGATACGCAGTATTTT.

The V and J genes are TRBV18 and TRBJ2-7, with D possibly being TRBD1 (6 bases). Germline CDR1 is KGHSH and CDR2 is LQKENI. The CDR3 extends over 13 amino acids. Trimming left V 3 bases short and J 4 bases short, with 10 bases between. This chain's CDR3 is CASSPRGFYEQYF. The CDR3 nucleotides are TGTGCCAGCTCACCCAGGGGTTTTTACGAGCAGTACTTC.

Turning to this clone: One end of the junction fails to match germline, which may point to a read error. The chain employs TRBV19 and TRBJ2-6; tentatively, D is TRBD1 (5 bases). The V gene's germline CDR1 is LNHDA and CDR2 SQIVND (reference sequence). This CDR3 region has 13 residues. The CDR3 spells CASRNSGANGLTF. The CDR3 nucleotides are TGTGCCAGTAGGAACTCTGGGGCCAACGGCCTGACTTTC.

The chain joins TRBV7-2 to TRBJ1-5; D is ambiguous. Germline V lookup: CDR1 SGHTA, CDR2 FQGNSA. V lost 2 bases and J 0 bases, leaving 11 bases between the germline ends. This CDR3 has 16 amino acids. CDR3 DNA sequence: TGTGCCAGCAGCTTAATAAGGAGGCATAGCAATCAGCCCCAGCATTTT. Residues: CASSLIRRHSNQPQHF.

V and J are TRBV10-1 and TRBJ2-7; D is ambiguous. The CDR3 extends over 10 amino acids. In germline, CDR1 is WNHNN, CDR2 SYGVQD (reference sequence). V lost 9 bases, J lost 3 bases, and 6 bases lay in between. CDR3 nucleotide sequence: TGCGCCAGGAGGTTCTACGAGCAGTACTTC. Its protein is CARRFYEQYF.

Worth noting for this clone: Other nucleotide sequences in the sample specify the same CDR3. This chain connects TRBV7-9 to TRBJ2-2, with a tentative D call TRBD1 (6 bases). V dropped 5 bases and J dropped 5 bases, with 15 bases sitting between them. The CDR3 consists of 15 residues. From germline, CDR1 is SEHNR and CDR2 FQNEAQ (reference sequence). CDR3 in DNA: TGTGCCAGCAGCCCCCTGGCAGGGGCTACCGGGGAGCTGTTTTTT. Its protein is CASSPLAGATGELFF.

The chain joins TRBV9 to TRBJ1-3; TRBD1 matches 7 bases. The length of the CDR3 is 16 residues. The junction had 3 bases not matched to a gene; V was cut back by 0 bases and J by 0 bases. The germline V gene has CDR1 SGDLS and CDR2 YYNGEE. CDR3 nucleotide sequence: TGTGCCAGCAGCGTAGAGGGACAGTTCTCTGGAAACACCATATATTTT. Protein product: CASSVEGQFSGNTIYF.